One sample yielded the 23 T cell receptor beta chains listed below, sequenced in a study of blood T cell repertoires in COVID-19. TCRdb keeps only in-frame clones here, not all; method: immunoSEQ multiplex PCR. The sample has some 250,000 clones; over 80% are singletons. The sample taken for sequencing was peripheral blood. The receptors derive from a man between 35 and 55 years old with acute or convalescent COVID-19.

The genes are TRBV18 and TRBJ1-1; D might be TRBD1 (6 bases). Germline V gene data show CDR1 as KGHSH and CDR2 as LQKENI. V was shortened by 1 base and J by 1 base, with 10 bases between the two germline ends. The CDR3 consists of 15 residues. Here the CDR3 DNA reads TGTGCCAGCTCACCACGGGGGGGGCAGAACACTGAAGCTTTCTTT. Protein sequence: CASSPRGGQNTEAFF.

The chain links TRBV7-2 to TRBJ1-5, with a weak D call TRBD1 (5 bases). The CDR3 has 13 amino acids. CDR1 SGHTA and CDR2 FQGNSA come from the germline V gene. V was clipped by 5 bases and J by 4 bases, with 9 bases between them. CDR3 region: CASSPTVNQPQHF. The CDR3 nucleotides read TGTGCCAGCAGCCCGACAGTTAATCAGCCCCAGCATTTT.

The gene calls are TRBV19 and TRBJ2-7, with D maybe TRBD2 (5 bases). Germline V gene data show CDR1 as LNHDA and CDR2 as SQIVND (reference sequence). Trimming removed 5 bases at V and 7 bases at J, with 18 bases between. CDR3 length: 14 amino acids. DNA of the CDR3: TGTGCCAGTAGTCCTACCTCTCTGGGAGAGGAGCAGTACTTC. Protein product: CASSPTSLGEEQYF.

The sample holds a few counts of this clone. The V gene is TRBV4-2, the J gene TRBJ2-7; D is unresolved. The length of the CDR3 is 14 residues. Deletions cut 2 bases from V and 1 base from J, with 9 bases between. The germline V gene encodes CDR1 LGHNA and CDR2 YNFKEQ. The CDR3: CASSQSASSYEQYF. As DNA, the CDR3 is TGTGCCAGCAGCCAATCAGCTAGTTCCTACGAGCAGTACTTC.

V gene TRBV14 combines with J gene TRBJ2-3; D may be TRBD2 (5 bases). The CDR3 runs 14 residues. CDR1 SGHDN and CDR2 FVKESK come from the germline V gene. Trimming took 4 bases from V and 4 from J, leaving 12 bases between them. The CDR3 region is CASSLKRASDTQYF. CDR3 sequence (DNA): TGTGCCAGCAGCCTAAAGAGGGCTTCAGATACGCAGTATTTT.

The chain recombines TRBV4-2 with TRBJ2-5; 10 bases map to TRBD2. The CDR3 has 18 amino acids. The germline CDR1 and CDR2 sequences are LGHNA and YNFKEQ. V dropped 0 bases and J dropped 0; count of bases not matched to a gene: 7. DNA for the CDR3: TGTGCCAGCAGCCAAGATTGGAGGACTAGCGGAAACCAAGAGACCCAGTACTTC. It yields the protein CASSQDWRTSGNQETQYF.

The gene calls are TRBV19 and TRBJ2-1; TRBD2 matches at 9 bases. V was clipped by 4 bases and J by 8 bases; unmatched bases: 6. Per the germline V gene, CDR1 is LNHDA and CDR2 is SQIVND (reference sequence). The CDR3 runs 14 residues. The CDR3 is CASSRHSGRDEQFF. CDR3 sequence (DNA): TGTGCCAGTAGTAGGCATAGCGGGAGAGATGAGCAGTTCTTC.

DNA for the CDR3: TGTGCCAGCAGCCAGTCTTACCGGGGCGAGCAGTACTTC. Translated, it gives CASSQSYRGEQYF. The V and J genes are TRBV3-1 (or the pseudogene TRBV3-2) and TRBJ2-7; TRBD2 is a possible D gene (5 bases). The CDR3 runs to 13 residues. Germline V lookup: CDR1 LGHDT, CDR2 YNNKEL (reference sequence). Deletions cut 3 bases from V and 6 bases from J, with 12 bases between.

On this clone: The junction departs from the called germline gene at one end, perhaps through a read error. The rearrangement links TRBV12-3 or TRBV12-4 to TRBJ2-7, with D tentatively TRBD1 (6 bases). CDR3 length: 12 residues. DNA for the CDR3: TGTGCCAGCAGTTCAAGTCCGGGCCCAGGGGACTTC. Its translation is CASSSSPGPGDF.

This chain joins TRBV19 and TRBJ1-1; D might be TRBD1 (5 bases). CDR1 LNHDA and CDR2 SQIVND come from the germline V gene (reference sequence). Deletions cut 7 bases from V and 4 bases from J, with 13 bases between. The CDR3 runs to 13 residues. The CDR3 region is CASTLDRFTEAFF. CDR3 nucleotide sequence: TGTGCCAGTACCCTAGACAGATTCACTGAAGCTTTCTTT.

The chain combines TRBV7-9 with TRBJ2-3; a possible D gene is TRBD2 (6 bases). The CDR3 covers 15 residues. V was pared by 5 bases and J by 6 bases, with 18 bases between. CDR1 SEHNR and CDR2 FQNEAQ come from the germline V gene (reference sequence). The CDR3, as DNA: TGTGCCAGCAGCCCCCCGGGCGGGGCCAGGGATACGCAGTATTTT. It specifies CASSPPGGARDTQYF.

V usage is TRBV10-3 and J usage is TRBJ2-2; 9 bases are a match to TRBD1. Per germline, CDR1 ENHRY and CDR2 SYGVKD. The junction had 9 bases not matched to a gene; V was cut back by 5 bases and J by 5 bases. The CDR3 runs to 16 residues. In DNA, the CDR3 is TGTGCCATCAGTTTTACCAGGGGACAGGGAACCGGGGAGCTGTTTTTT. This translates into CAISFTRGQGTGELFF.

The chain carries TRBV4-2 and TRBJ1-1; D remains ambiguous. V lost 0 bases and J 10 bases, leaving 12 bases between the germline ends. Germline assignment: CDR1 LGHNA and CDR2 YNFKEQ. This CDR3 has 13 residues. The DNA for the CDR3 is TGTGCCAGCAGCCAAGATGCCCAAGCGAGAGCTTTCTTT. Encoded protein: CASSQDAQARAFF.

The V gene is TRBV27, the J gene TRBJ1-2, with TRBD1 as a possible D gene (5 bases). V was trimmed by 3 bases and J by 8 bases, leaving 16 bases between them. The CDR3 runs 14 residues. Per the germline V gene, CDR1 is MNHEY and CDR2 is SMNVEV (reference sequence). DNA of the CDR3: TGTGCCAGCAGTTTTGGGGGTTTCGGGGGAGGCTACACCTTC. Its protein is CASSFGGFGGGYTF.

V usage is TRBV6-1 and J usage is TRBJ2-1; TRBD2 agrees at 10 bases. The CDR3 has 16 residues. Trimming removed 3 bases from V and 7 bases from J; junction bases left unmatched: 9. Germline V gene data show CDR1 as MNHNS and CDR2 as SASEGT. The CDR3 region has the DNA TGTGCCAGCAGTGATCTTGGACTAGCGGCGGGTAATGAGCAGTTCTTC. Protein sequence: CASSDLGLAAGNEQFF.

The chain uses TRBV12-3 or TRBV12-4 and TRBJ1-2; 7 bases align to TRBD1. The junction had 5 bases not matched to a gene; V was cut back by 7 bases and J by 3 bases. The CDR3 has 13 amino acids. In nucleotides, the CDR3 is TGTGCCAGCACTGAAGACAGGGACTATGGCTACACCTTC. It yields the protein CASTEDRDYGYTF.

This chain uses TRBV27 with TRBJ1-5; D is unresolved. This CDR3 contains 13 residues. The germline V and J ends were trimmed by 6 bases and 6 bases, with 12 bases remaining between them. In germline, CDR1 is MNHEY, CDR2 SMNVEV (reference sequence). CDR3 loop: CASSLTGIQPQHF. The CDR3 nucleotides are TGTGCCAGCAGCTTGACGGGGATTCAGCCCCAGCATTTT.

The V gene is TRBV1, the J gene TRBJ1-2; whether TRBD1, the table's D call, matches the DNA was not checked. TRBV1 has pseudogene status. This CDR3 spans 13 amino acids. The CDR3 region has the DNA TGCACCAGCAGCCAACAGGGGAAGCATGGCTACACCTTC. Translating it yields CTSSQQGKHGYTF.

The V gene is TRBV7-8, the J gene TRBJ1-5; maybe TRBD1 (5 bases). The V gene's germline CDR1 is SGHVS and CDR2 FQNEAQ. The CDR3 covers 13 residues. The germline V and J ends were trimmed by 5 bases and 4 bases, with 9 bases remaining between them. CDR3 coding DNA: TGTGCCAGCAGCCTTAAGGGGAATCAGCCCCAGCATTTT. As protein: CASSLKGNQPQHF.

The rearrangement uses TRBV19 and TRBJ2-2; D may be TRBD1 (6 bases). CDR3 length: 13 amino acids. Germline CDR1 and CDR2: LNHDA and SQIVND (reference sequence). Trimming pared 2 bases from V and 6 bases from J, leaving 7 bases between. The CDR3 coding sequence is TGTGCCAGTAGTATAAACAGGGCCGGGGAGCTGTTTTTT. Its protein product is CASSINRAGELFF.

J is TRBJ2-7 and V is TRBV25-1, with TRBD1 matching over 10 bases. Per the germline V gene, CDR1 is MGHDK and CDR2 is SYGVNS. The CDR3 has 16 amino acids. Trimming cost V 8 bases and J 3 bases; bases outside gene matches: 13. The CDR3 sequence: CASLGWSGTGDYEQYF. CDR3 in DNA: TGTGCCAGCCTCGGTTGGTCAGGGACAGGGGACTACGAGCAGTACTTC.

The rearrangement uses TRBV5-1 and TRBJ2-2; 8 bases agree with TRBD1. Germline loops: CDR1 SGHRS, CDR2 YFSETQ. With 3 bases clipped from V and 4 bases from J, the junction kept 8 bases outside the gene matches. This CDR3 spans 16 amino acids. This CDR3 is CASSSQRQGSTGELFF. The CDR3 DNA follows: TGCGCCAGCAGCTCCCAAAGACAGGGGAGCACCGGGGAGCTGTTTTTT. Complete variable domain (other parts from reference TRBV5-1 and TRBJ2-2): KAGVTQTPRYLIKTRGQQVTLSCSPISGHRSVSWYQQTPGQGLQFLFEYFSETQRNKGNFPGRFSGRQFSNSRSEMNVSTLELGDSALYLCASSSQRQGSTGELFFGEGSRLTVL.

Here the CDR3 DNA reads TGCAGCGTTGCGGAGGCGGCCTCCTACAATGAGCAGTTCTTC. This gives the protein CSVAEAASYNEQFF. The chain joins TRBV29-1 to TRBJ2-1; D is possibly TRBD2 (5 bases). V lost 4 bases and J 0 bases, leaving 10 bases between the germline ends. The germline V gene has CDR1 SQVTM and CDR2 ANQGSEA. This CDR3 is built from 14 residues.